These 32 T cell receptor beta chains share one sample of origin, sequenced in a study of blood T cell repertoires in COVID-19. The data were produced by immunoSEQ multiplex PCR, yet TCRdb's version contains in-frame clones alone and is incomplete. The table lists approximately 300,000 clones, around nine tenths of them singletons. Sequences were obtained from peripheral blood. Every receptor here comes from a man aged 40-49 years with acute or convalescent COVID-19.

The count of this clone is one. This chain connects TRBV12-3 or TRBV12-4 to TRBJ1-1; the D gene is possibly TRBD1 (5 bases). Between the trimmed V and J ends, which lost 7 bases and 4 bases, there was a span of 13 bases. The CDR3 contains 13 residues. The CDR3 DNA sequence: TGTGCCAGCACCCGCTTCGGGGGCACTGAAGCTTTCTTT. Translated, it gives CASTRFGGTEAFF.

The chain uses TRBV4-2 and TRBJ2-3; 14 bases are a match to TRBD2. The CDR3 runs 18 residues. Per germline, CDR1 LGHNA and CDR2 YNFKEQ. Trimming at V came to 3 bases and at J to 4 bases, leaving 9 bases not matched to a gene. The CDR3 reads CASSQRLTSGGAADTQYF. DNA of the CDR3: TGTGCCAGCAGCCAGAGATTGACTAGCGGGGGGGCCGCAGATACGCAGTATTTT.

This chain connects TRBV2 to TRBJ2-7; possibly TRBD1 for D (6 bases). Trimming shortened V by 6 bases and J by 0 bases, and 12 bases separated the two germline ends. The CDR3 runs to 14 residues. Germline CDR1 is SNHLY and CDR2 is FYNNEI. The chain's CDR3 is CASRGQPLSYEQYF. In nucleotides, the CDR3 is TGTGCCAGCAGAGGACAGCCTCTCTCCTACGAGCAGTACTTC.

The chain carries TRBV12-3 or TRBV12-4 and TRBJ1-1, with 7 bases identical to TRBD1. Trimming took 6 bases from V and 11 from J; bases not matched to a gene: 12. This CDR3 has 13 residues. CDR3 loop: CASREGDSLKAFF. The DNA for the CDR3 is TGTGCCAGCAGAGAGGGGGACAGCCTGAAGGCTTTCTTT.

Turning to this clone: Additional DNA sequences in this sample encode the identical CDR3. The J gene is TRBJ1-1, the V gene TRBV6-1; no reliable D call. Germline V gene sequence: CDR1 MNHNS, CDR2 SASEGT. Trimming took 3 bases from V and 2 from J, leaving 7 bases between them. This CDR3 has 13 residues. The chain's CDR3 is CASSETGNTEAFF. The CDR3, as DNA: TGTGCCAGCAGTGAGACGGGAAACACTGAAGCTTTCTTT.

The J gene is TRBJ1-4, the V gene TRBV7-6; TRBD1 matches 9 bases. The J segment lost 5 bases and the V segment lost 5 bases, leaving 6 bases of the junction unmatched. This CDR3 region has 15 residues. CDR1 and CDR2 (germline): SGHVS, FNYEAQ. The CDR3 bases are TGTGCCAGCAGCACCTACGGGACAGGGAATGAAAAACTGTTTTTT. Its protein is CASSTYGTGNEKLFF.

The V and J genes are TRBV7-8 and TRBJ1-2; D call uncertain. The CDR3 has 15 amino acids. With 1 base removed from V and 5 bases from J, the gap between germline ends came to 14 bases. Germline assignment: CDR1 SGHVS and CDR2 FQNEAQ. The CDR3 bases are TGTGCCAGCAGCTTAGTTGGACGGGAACTTTATGGCTACACCTTC. As protein: CASSLVGRELYGYTF. The entire variable domain, with the rest obtained from reference TRBV7-8 and TRBJ1-2, is as follows: GAGVSQSPRYKVAKRGQDVALRCDPISGHVSLFWYQQALGQGPEFLTYFQNEAQLDKSGLPSDRFFAERPEGSVSTLKIQRTQQEDSAVYLCASSLVGRELYGYTFGSGTRLTVV.

The J gene is TRBJ1-1, the V gene TRBV6-1, with D unresolved. Germline values: CDR1 MNHNS, CDR2 SASEGT. V gave up 2 bases and J gave up 4 bases, with 11 bases separating them. There are 14 residues in the CDR3. The CDR3 loop is CASSELGEGTEAFF. The DNA of the CDR3 is TGTGCCAGCAGTGAATTGGGAGAAGGCACTGAAGCTTTCTTT.

The rearrangement joins TRBV11-2 to TRBJ1-1; D perhaps matches TRBD1 (6 bases). V lost 0 bases and J lost 10, with 15 bases in between. The germline gives CDR1 SGHAT, CDR2 FQNNGV. This CDR3 comprises 14 residues. CDR3 protein: CASSLDGGPQVAFF. The CDR3 coding sequence is TGTGCCAGCAGCTTAGATGGGGGCCCCCAGGTAGCTTTCTTT.

The genes are TRBV5-1 and TRBJ2-7, with D possibly being TRBD1 (6 bases). Germline CDR1 SGHRS, CDR2 YFSETQ. The germline V and J ends were trimmed by 3 bases and 5 bases, with 12 bases remaining between them. This CDR3 is 13 amino acids long. CDR3 region: CASSSRDNNEQYF. DNA for the CDR3: TGCGCCAGCAGCTCCCGGGACAACAACGAGCAGTACTTC.

The chain recombines TRBV24-1 with TRBJ2-3; TRBD1 aligns across 12 bases. The junction had 6 bases not matched to a gene; V was cut back by 4 bases and J by 8 bases. The CDR3 length is 15 residues. Germline CDR1 KGHDR, CDR2 SFDVKD. The CDR3 DNA reads as TGTGCCACCAGTGAATGGGACAGGGGGCAAGGTACGCAGTATTTT. This translates into CATSEWDRGQGTQYF.

The rearrangement uses TRBV27 and TRBJ1-6; D possibly corresponds to TRBD1 (5 bases). This CDR3 region has 13 residues. Trimming shortened V by 5 bases and J by 10 bases, and 12 bases separated the two germline ends. Looked up from germline, CDR1 is MNHEY and CDR2 is SMNVEV (reference sequence). The DNA for the CDR3 is TGTGCCAGCAGTCCGTCAGGGCCCTCACCCCTCCACTTT. This sequence encodes CASSPSGPSPLHF.

The genes are TRBV25-1 and TRBJ1-1, with D perhaps TRBD1 (6 bases). Germline assignment: CDR1 MGHDK and CDR2 SYGVNS. V lost 6 bases to trimming and J lost 5 bases, with 16 bases between them. The CDR3 length is 14 residues. Here the CDR3 DNA reads TGTGCCAGCAGCTTAGGGAAGGGGGGGACTGAAGCTTTCTTT. This sequence encodes CASSLGKGGTEAFF.

The J gene is TRBJ2-7, the V gene TRBV19; 7 bases line up with TRBD1. V dropped 6 bases and J dropped 2; count of bases not matched to a gene: 4. CDR1 and CDR2 from the germline V gene are LNHDA and SQIVND (reference sequence). The CDR3 has 13 amino acids. CDR3 region: CASRWTGAYEQYF. The CDR3 region has the DNA TGTGCCAGTAGATGGACAGGAGCCTACGAGCAGTACTTC.

The rearrangement joins TRBV12-3 or TRBV12-4 to TRBJ2-7; 7 positions agree with TRBD2. V trimming: 4 bases; J trimming: 3 bases; junction bases outside the gene matches: 0. The CDR3 spans 12 residues. This CDR3 reads CASSWGGYEQYF. The CDR3 region has the DNA TGTGCCAGCAGTTGGGGGGGCTACGAGCAGTACTTC.

The chain combines TRBV5-1 with TRBJ2-7; D is possibly TRBD2 (5 bases). Germline V lookup: CDR1 SGHRS, CDR2 YFSETQ. The CDR3 extends over 12 amino acids. V lost 4 bases and J 3 bases, leaving 8 bases between the germline ends. The CDR3 region has the DNA TGCGCCAGCAGCGACGGGAACTACGAGCAGTACTTC. Its translation: CASSDGNYEQYF.

The J gene is TRBJ1-5, the V gene TRBV12-5; 9 nucleotides agree with TRBD1. This CDR3 contains 14 residues. Germline V CDR1 and CDR2: LGHNT, FRNRAP. V lost 7 bases, J lost 5 bases, and 6 bases stayed unmatched. CDR3 residues: CASAPGQGYQPQHF. The CDR3 nucleotides read TGTGCTAGTGCCCCGGGACAGGGTTATCAGCCCCAGCATTTT. Complete variable domain (other parts from reference TRBV12-5 and TRBJ1-5): DARVTQTPRHKVTEMGQEVTMRCQPILGHNTVFWYRQTMMQGLELLAYFRNRAPLDDSGMPKDRFSAEMPDATLATLKIQPSEPRDSAVYFCASAPGQGYQPQHFGDGTRLSIL.

J is TRBJ2-7 and V is TRBV5-1, with D possibly TRBD2 on 5 matching bases. V was trimmed by 7 bases and J by 4 bases, leaving 12 bases between them. The CDR3 runs 12 residues. Germline CDR1 and CDR2: SGHRS and YFSETQ. The CDR3 DNA is TGCGCCAGCTCCGTTGAGGGATACGAGCAGTACTTC. Translating it yields CASSVEGYEQYF. The complete variable domain, with remaining parts taken from reference TRBV5-1 and TRBJ2-7, reads KAGVTQTPRYLIKTRGQQVTLSCSPISGHRSVSWYQQTPGQGLQFLFEYFSETQRNKGNFPGRFSGRQFSNSRSEMNVSTLELGDSALYLCASSVEGYEQYFGPGTRLTVT.

The rearrangement links TRBV5-1 to TRBJ2-7; 9 nucleotides align to TRBD2. Germline V lookup: CDR1 SGHRS, CDR2 YFSETQ. J lost 1 base, V lost 6 bases, and 8 bases had no gene match. The CDR3 covers 15 residues. CDR3 region: CASTILAGESYEQYF. The CDR3 DNA sequence: TGCGCCAGCACGATCTTAGCGGGAGAATCCTACGAGCAGTACTTC.

This chain joins TRBV6-2 or TRBV6-3 and TRBJ1-5, with 7 bases that match TRBD1. J was trimmed by 6 bases and V by 5 bases; bases with no gene match: 10. CDR1 MNHEY and CDR2 SVGEGT come from the germline V gene. The CDR3 runs to 15 residues. The CDR3 sequence is CASSHRGNSAQPQHF. Written as DNA, the CDR3 is TGTGCCAGCAGTCACAGGGGAAATTCGGCTCAGCCCCAGCATTTT.

V and J are TRBV10-2 and TRBJ2-1; 16 bases match TRBD2. The CDR3 sequence is 14 residues long. The V gene's germline CDR1 is WSHSY and CDR2 SAAADI. The V and J ends lost 6 bases and 7 bases, in that order; junction bases with no gene match: 0. Here the CDR3 reads CASRGLAGGNEQFF. CDR3 nucleotides: TGCGCCAGCAGGGGACTAGCGGGGGGGAATGAGCAGTTCTTC.

The chain carries TRBV6-5 and TRBJ2-7, with D perhaps matching TRBD2 (5 bases). V lost 4 bases and J lost 0, with 16 bases in between. Germline V CDR1 and CDR2: MNHEY, SVGAGI. This CDR3 spans 16 amino acids. In DNA, the CDR3 is TGTGCCAGCAGTTCCCCGGACTTAATGAGCTCCTACGAGCAGTACTTC. Its translation: CASSSPDLMSSYEQYF.

The chain joins TRBV7-6 to TRBJ2-3, with TRBD2 identical over 9 bases. V was clipped by 6 bases and J by 3 bases; unmatched bases: 7. The germline gives CDR1 SGHVS, CDR2 FNYEAQ. The CDR3 is 15 amino acids. The DNA of the CDR3 is TGTGCCAGCAGGCTGGTGGGACTAGCAACAGATACGCAGTATTTT. Its translation: CASRLVGLATDTQYF.

V and J are TRBV7-3 and TRBJ2-3; no definite D call. The CDR3 is 13 residues long. With 5 bases removed from V and 3 bases from J, the gap between germline ends came to 9 bases. The germline CDR1 and CDR2 sequences are SGHTA and FQGTGA. CDR3 nucleotide sequence: TGTGCCAGCAGCCTCGATAGAACAGATACGCAGTATTTT. This translates into CASSLDRTDTQYF.

The rearrangement uses TRBV11-2 and TRBJ2-1; D perhaps matches TRBD2 (7 bases). The CDR3 extends over 16 amino acids. Trimming removed 2 bases at V and 7 bases at J, with 18 bases between. CDR1 and CDR2 (germline): SGHAT, FQNNGV. The CDR3 DNA is TGTGCCAGCAGCTTATCCCATGGGGGGGCGGAGAATGAGCAGTTCTTC. Protein sequence: CASSLSHGGAENEQFF.

The chain joins TRBV24-1 to TRBJ2-6, with 7 positions matching TRBD2. The CDR3 contains 16 residues. The V segment lost 4 bases and the J segment 2 bases; nucleotides outside the gene matches: 4. Germline V gene data show CDR1 as KGHDR and CDR2 as SFDVKD. In DNA form, the CDR3 reads TGTGCCACCAGTGACCCAGGGACTACTGGGGCCAACGTCCTGACTTTC. As protein: CATSDPGTTGANVLTF.

The chain is built from TRBV6-2 or TRBV6-3 and TRBJ1-2; a possible D gene is TRBD1 (6 bases). The V end lost 4 bases, the J end lost 4 bases, and 13 bases lay between the germline ends. Germline V gives CDR1 MNHEY, CDR2 SVGEGT. The CDR3 extends over 14 amino acids. The CDR3 is CASSSGQGIYGYTF. The DNA of the CDR3 is TGTGCCAGCAGTTCCGGCCAGGGGATCTATGGCTACACCTTC.

A word on this clone: The same CDR3 can be traced to other DNA sequences in this sample. The gene calls are TRBV10-3 and TRBJ2-7; 9 bases are shared with TRBD1. From germline, CDR1 is ENHRY and CDR2 SYGVKD. This CDR3 spans 14 amino acids. Trimming cost V 6 bases and J 4 bases; bases outside gene matches: 7. For the CDR3, the DNA is TGTGCCATCAGATCGGACAGGGGAGGGTACGAGCAGTACTTC. It codes for CAIRSDRGGYEQYF.

The chain recombines TRBV7-2 with TRBJ2-1, with D possibly matching TRBD2 (5 bases). Germline-derived CDR1 and CDR2 are SGHTA and FQGNSA. V was pared by 1 base and J by 0 bases, with 16 bases between. CDR3 size: 18 residues. The CDR3 spells CASSLERVGILSYNEQFF. The CDR3 nucleotides are TGTGCCAGCAGCTTAGAGAGGGTAGGGATACTCTCCTACAATGAGCAGTTCTTC.

V is TRBV5-1 and J is TRBJ2-7; TRBD1 matches at 9 bases. The trim removed 5 bases at V and 3 bases at J, leaving 6 bases unmatched. Per germline, CDR1 SGHRS and CDR2 YFSETQ. The CDR3 totals 14 residues. The CDR3 sequence: CASRPGTGFYEQYF. CDR3 nucleotide sequence: TGCGCCAGCAGACCGGGGACAGGGTTCTACGAGCAGTACTTC. The full variable domain, with the rest looked up from reference TRBV5-1 and TRBJ2-7, is KAGVTQTPRYLIKTRGQQVTLSCSPISGHRSVSWYQQTPGQGLQFLFEYFSETQRNKGNFPGRFSGRQFSNSRSEMNVSTLELGDSALYLCASRPGTGFYEQYFGPGTRLTVT.

The chain combines TRBV7-8 with TRBJ1-5, with 7 bases lining up with TRBD1. The V segment lost 0 bases and the J segment 3 bases; nucleotides outside the gene matches: 2. The CDR3 covers 15 residues. Germline V gene data show CDR1 as SGHVS and CDR2 as FQNEAQ. The CDR3 DNA reads as TGTGCCAGCAGCTTAGCAGACAGGGCCAATCAGCCCCAGCATTTT. Translating gives CASSLADRANQPQHF. The whole variable domain, filled in from reference TRBV7-8 and TRBJ1-5, reads GAGVSQSPRYKVAKRGQDVALRCDPISGHVSLFWYQQALGQGPEFLTYFQNEAQLDKSGLPSDRFFAERPEGSVSTLKIQRTQQEDSAVYLCASSLADRANQPQHFGDGTRLSIL.

This chain uses TRBV29-1 with TRBJ1-2, with no clear D. This CDR3 has 13 residues. Per germline, CDR1 SQVTM and CDR2 ANQGSEA. V lost 3 bases and J lost 8, with 16 bases in between. The CDR3 region has the DNA TGCAGCGTTGACCCGAACAGTTCGAGCGGCTACACCTTC. Protein: CSVDPNSSSGYTF.